Shown below are 2 T cell receptor beta chains from a single sample sequenced in a study of T cell responses to AZD1222 COVID-19 vaccine. Assay: immunoSEQ multiplex PCR; the TCRdb copy retains only in-frame clones and omits some. This sample has 140,000 to 150,000 clones; about 92% occur once, and the top ten carry less than 3.5%. Sequenced here: peripheral blood, sampled 28 days after the second AZD1222 dose. The origin of the receptors is an adult who received the AZD1222 COVID-19 vaccine.

This chain uses TRBV27 with TRBJ1-4; no clear D. The CDR3 sequence is 16 residues long. Germline V gives CDR1 MNHEY, CDR2 SMNVEV (reference sequence). Trimming removed 0 bases from V and 2 bases from J, with 10 bases in between. CDR3 protein: CASSLSPRMTNEKLFF. In DNA form, the CDR3 reads TGTGCCAGCAGTTTATCCCCCAGAATGACTAATGAAAAACTGTTTTTT.

This chain links TRBV6-5 with TRBJ1-2; a possible D gene is TRBD1 (5 bases). CDR3 length: 13 amino acids. Trimming shortened V by 5 bases and J by 5 bases, and 12 bases separated the two germline ends. CDR1 is MNHEY, CDR2 SVGAGI, per germline. CDR3 protein: CASSTAGTYGYTF. CDR3 sequence (DNA): TGTGCCAGCAGTACCGCGGGGACTTATGGCTACACCTTC.